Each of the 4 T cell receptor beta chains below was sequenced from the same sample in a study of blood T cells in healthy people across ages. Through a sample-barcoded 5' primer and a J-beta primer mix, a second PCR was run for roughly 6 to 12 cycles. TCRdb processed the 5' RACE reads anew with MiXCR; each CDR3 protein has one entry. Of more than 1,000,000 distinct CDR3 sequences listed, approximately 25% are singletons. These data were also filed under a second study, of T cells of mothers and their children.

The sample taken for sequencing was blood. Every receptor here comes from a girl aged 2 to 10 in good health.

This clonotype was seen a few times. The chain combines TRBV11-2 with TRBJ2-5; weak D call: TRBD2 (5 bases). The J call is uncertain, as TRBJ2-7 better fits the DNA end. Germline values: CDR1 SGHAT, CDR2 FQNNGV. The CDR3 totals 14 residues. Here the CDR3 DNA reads TGTGCCAGCAGCTTTGAGGGAATCTCCTACGAGCAGTACTTC. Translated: CASSFEGISYEQYF.

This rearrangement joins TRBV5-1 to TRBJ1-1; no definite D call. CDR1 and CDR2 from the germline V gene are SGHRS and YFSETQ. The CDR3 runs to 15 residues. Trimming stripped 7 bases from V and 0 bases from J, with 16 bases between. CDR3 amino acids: CASAKDHPVNTEAFF. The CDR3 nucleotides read TGCGCCAGCGCTAAGGACCACCCAGTGAACACTGAAGCTTTCTTT.

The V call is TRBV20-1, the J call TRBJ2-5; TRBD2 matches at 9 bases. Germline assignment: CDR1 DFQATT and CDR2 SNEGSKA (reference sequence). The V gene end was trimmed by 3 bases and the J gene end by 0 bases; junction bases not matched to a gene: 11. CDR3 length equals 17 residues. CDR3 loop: CSARDYGLAGHQETQYF. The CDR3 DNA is TGCAGTGCTAGGGATTACGGGCTAGCGGGGCACCAAGAGACCCAGTACTTC.

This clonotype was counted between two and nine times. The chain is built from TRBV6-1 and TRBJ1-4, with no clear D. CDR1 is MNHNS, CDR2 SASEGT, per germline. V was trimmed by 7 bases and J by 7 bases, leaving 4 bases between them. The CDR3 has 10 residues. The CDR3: CASNGEKLFF. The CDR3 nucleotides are TGTGCCAGCAATGGTGAAAAACTGTTTTTT.